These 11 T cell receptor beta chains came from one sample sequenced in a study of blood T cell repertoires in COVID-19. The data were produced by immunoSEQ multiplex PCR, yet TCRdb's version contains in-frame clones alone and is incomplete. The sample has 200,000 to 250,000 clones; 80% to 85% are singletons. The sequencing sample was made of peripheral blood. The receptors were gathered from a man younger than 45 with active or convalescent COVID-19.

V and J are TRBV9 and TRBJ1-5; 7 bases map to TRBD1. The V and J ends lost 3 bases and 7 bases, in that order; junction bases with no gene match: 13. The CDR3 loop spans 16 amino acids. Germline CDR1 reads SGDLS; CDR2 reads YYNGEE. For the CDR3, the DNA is TGTGCCAGCAGCGGTAACAGGGGACGGGGAAGACAGCCCCAGCATTTT. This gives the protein CASSGNRGRGRQPQHF. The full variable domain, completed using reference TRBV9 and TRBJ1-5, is DSGVTQTPKHLITATGQRVTLRCSPRSGDLSVYWYQQSLDQGLQFLIQYYNGEERAKGNILERFSAQQFPDLHSELNLSSLELGDSALYFCASSGNRGRGRQPQHFGDGTRLSIL.

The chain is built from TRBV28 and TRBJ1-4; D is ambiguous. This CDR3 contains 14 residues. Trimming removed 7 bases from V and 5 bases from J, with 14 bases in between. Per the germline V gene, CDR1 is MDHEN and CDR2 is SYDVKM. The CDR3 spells CASKGSGSNEKLFF. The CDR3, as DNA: TGTGCCAGCAAGGGATCGGGGTCGAATGAAAAACTGTTTTTT.

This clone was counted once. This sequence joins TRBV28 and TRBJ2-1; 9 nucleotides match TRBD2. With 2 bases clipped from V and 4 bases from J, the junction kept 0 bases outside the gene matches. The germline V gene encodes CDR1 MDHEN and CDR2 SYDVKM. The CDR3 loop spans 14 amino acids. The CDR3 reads CASSLGLAYNEQFF. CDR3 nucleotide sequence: TGTGCCAGCAGTTTAGGACTAGCGTACAATGAGCAGTTCTTC.

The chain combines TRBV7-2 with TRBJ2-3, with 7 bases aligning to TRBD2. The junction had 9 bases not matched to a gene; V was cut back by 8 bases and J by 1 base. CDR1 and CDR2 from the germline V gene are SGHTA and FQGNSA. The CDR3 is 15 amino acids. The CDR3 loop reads CASQSRSGGTDTQYF. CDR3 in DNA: TGTGCCAGCCAGTCGCGGAGCGGGGGCACAGATACGCAGTATTTT.

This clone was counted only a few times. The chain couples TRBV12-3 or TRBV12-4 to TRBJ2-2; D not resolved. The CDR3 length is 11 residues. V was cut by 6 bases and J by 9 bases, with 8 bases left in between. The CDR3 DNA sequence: TGTGCCAGCAGGTCCAGGCGGGAGCTGTTTTTT. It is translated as CASRSRRELFF.

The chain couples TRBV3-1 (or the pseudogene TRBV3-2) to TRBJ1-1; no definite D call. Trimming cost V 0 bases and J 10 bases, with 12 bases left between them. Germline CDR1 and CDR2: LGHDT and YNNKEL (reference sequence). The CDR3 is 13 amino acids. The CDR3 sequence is CASSQDSQVVAFF. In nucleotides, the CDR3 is TGTGCCAGCAGCCAAGATAGTCAGGTTGTAGCTTTCTTT.

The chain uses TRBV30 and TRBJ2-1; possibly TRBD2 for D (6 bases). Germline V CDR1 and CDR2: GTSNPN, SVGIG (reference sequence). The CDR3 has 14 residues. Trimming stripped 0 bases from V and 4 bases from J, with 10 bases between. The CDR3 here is CAWSVGGAYNEQFF. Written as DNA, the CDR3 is TGTGCCTGGAGTGTGGGCGGGGCTTACAATGAGCAGTTCTTC.

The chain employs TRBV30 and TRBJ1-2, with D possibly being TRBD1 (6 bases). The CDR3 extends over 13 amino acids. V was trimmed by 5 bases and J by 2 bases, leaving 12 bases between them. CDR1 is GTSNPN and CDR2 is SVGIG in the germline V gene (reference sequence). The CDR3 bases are TGTGCCTGGCGGGCGGGGGCGAACTATGGCTACACCTTC. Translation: CAWRAGANYGYTF.

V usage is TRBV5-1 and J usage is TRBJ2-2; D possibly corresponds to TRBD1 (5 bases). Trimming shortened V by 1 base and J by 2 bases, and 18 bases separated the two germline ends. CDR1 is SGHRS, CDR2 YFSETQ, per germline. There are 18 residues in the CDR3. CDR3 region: CASSLIRAGALNTGELFF. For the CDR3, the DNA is TGCGCCAGCAGCTTGATCAGGGCTGGGGCCTTAAACACCGGGGAGCTGTTTTTT.

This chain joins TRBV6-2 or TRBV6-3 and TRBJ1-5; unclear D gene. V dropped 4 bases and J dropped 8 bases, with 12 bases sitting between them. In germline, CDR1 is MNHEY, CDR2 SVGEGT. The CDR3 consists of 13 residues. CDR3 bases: TGTGCCAGCAGTTGGTCCGGTACGAAGCCCCAGCATTTT. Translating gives CASSWSGTKPQHF.

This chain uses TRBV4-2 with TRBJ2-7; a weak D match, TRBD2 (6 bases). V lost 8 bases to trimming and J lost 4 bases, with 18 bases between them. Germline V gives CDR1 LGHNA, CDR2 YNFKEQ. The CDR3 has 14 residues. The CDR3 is CASGNRDFIYEQYF. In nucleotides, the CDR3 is TGTGCCAGCGGTAACCGGGACTTCATTTACGAGCAGTACTTC.